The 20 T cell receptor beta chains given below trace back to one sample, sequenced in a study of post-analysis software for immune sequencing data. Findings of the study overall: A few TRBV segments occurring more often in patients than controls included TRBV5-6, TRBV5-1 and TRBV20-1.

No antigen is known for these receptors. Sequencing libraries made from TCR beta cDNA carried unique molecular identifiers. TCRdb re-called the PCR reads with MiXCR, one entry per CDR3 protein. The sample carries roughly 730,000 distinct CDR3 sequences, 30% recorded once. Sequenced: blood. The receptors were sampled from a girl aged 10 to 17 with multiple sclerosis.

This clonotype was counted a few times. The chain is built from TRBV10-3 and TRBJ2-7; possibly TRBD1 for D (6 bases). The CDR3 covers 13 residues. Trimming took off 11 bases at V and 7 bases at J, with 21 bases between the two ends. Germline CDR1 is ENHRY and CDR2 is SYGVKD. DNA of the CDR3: TGTGCCGCTCTACAGGGCTTGACGGGGGAGCAGTACTTC. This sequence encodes CAALQGLTGEQYF.

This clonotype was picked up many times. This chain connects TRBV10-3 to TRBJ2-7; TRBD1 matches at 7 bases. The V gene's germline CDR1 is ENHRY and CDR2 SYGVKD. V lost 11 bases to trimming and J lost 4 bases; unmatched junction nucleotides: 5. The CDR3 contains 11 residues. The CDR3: CAALQGYEQYF. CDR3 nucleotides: TGTGCCGCACTACAGGGGTACGAGCAGTACTTC.

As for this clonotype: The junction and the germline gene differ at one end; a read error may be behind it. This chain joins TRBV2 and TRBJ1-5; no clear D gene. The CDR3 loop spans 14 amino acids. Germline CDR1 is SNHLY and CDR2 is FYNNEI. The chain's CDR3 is CASSVGGSNQPRHF. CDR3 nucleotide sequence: TGTGCCAGCAGTGTCGGTGGGAGCAATCAGCCCCGGCATTTT.

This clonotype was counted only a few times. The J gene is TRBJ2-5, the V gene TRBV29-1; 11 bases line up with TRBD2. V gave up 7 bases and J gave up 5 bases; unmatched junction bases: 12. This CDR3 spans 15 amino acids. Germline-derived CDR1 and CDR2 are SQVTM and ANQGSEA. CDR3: CSAQPPASGRETQYF. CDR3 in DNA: TGCAGCGCCCAACCCCCTGCTAGCGGGAGGGAGACCCAGTACTTC.

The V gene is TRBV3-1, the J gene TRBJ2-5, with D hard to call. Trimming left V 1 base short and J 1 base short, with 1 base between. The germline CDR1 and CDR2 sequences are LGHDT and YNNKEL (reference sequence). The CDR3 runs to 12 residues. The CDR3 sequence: CASSQVQETQYF. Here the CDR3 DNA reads TGTGCCAGCAGCCAAGTCCAAGAGACCCAGTACTTC.

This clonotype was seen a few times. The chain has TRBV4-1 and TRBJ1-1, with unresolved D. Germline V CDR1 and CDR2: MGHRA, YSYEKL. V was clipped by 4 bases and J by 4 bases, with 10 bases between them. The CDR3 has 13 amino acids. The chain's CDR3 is CASSPNRLTEAFF. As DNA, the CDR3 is TGCGCCAGCAGCCCTAACCGACTCACTGAAGCTTTCTTT.

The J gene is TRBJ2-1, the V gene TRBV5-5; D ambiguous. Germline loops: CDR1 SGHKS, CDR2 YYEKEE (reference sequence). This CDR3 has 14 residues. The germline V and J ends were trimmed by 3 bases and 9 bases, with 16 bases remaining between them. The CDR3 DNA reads TGTGCCAGCAGCTCGTTGAAGGGTGCAGGTGAGCAGTTCTTC. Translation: CASSSLKGAGEQFF.

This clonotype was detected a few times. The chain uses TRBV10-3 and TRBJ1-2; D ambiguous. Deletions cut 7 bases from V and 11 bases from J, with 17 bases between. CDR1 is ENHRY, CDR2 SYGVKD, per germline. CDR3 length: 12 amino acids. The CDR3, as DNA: TGTGCCATCAAGCTCCCGCAAGTCGGTTACACCTTC. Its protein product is CAIKLPQVGYTF.

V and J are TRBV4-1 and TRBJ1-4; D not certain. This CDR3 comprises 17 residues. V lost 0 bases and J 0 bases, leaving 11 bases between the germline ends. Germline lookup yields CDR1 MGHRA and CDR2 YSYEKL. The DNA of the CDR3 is TGCGCCAGCAGCCAAGACGCAGTAGTTGCAACTAATGAAAAACTGTTTTTT. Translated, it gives CASSQDAVVATNEKLFF.

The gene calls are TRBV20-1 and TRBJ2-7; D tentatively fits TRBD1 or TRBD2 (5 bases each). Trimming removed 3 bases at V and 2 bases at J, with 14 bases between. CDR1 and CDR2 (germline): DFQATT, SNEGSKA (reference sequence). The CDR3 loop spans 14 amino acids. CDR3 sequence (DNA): TGCAGTGCTAGTCCCCCGGGACCCACCTACGAGCAGTACTTC. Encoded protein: CSASPPGPTYEQYF.

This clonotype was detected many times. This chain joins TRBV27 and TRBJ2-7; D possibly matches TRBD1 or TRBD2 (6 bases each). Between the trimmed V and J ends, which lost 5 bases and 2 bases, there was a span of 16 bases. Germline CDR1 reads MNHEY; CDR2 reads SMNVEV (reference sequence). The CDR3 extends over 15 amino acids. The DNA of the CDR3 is TGTGCCAGCAGTCCCCGGCGCGGGACACCCTACGAGCAGTACTTC. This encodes CASSPRRGTPYEQYF.

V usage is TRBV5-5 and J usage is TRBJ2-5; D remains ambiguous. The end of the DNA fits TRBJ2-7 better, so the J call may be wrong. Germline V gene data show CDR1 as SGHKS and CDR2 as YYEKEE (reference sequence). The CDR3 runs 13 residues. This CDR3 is CASSLALVGEQYF. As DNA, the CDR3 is TGTGCCAGCAGCTTGGCCCTGGTTGGCGAGCAGTACTTC.

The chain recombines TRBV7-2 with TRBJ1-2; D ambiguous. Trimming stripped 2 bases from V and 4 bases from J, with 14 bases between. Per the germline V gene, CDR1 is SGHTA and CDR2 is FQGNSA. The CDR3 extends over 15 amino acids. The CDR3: CASSLRATALYGYTF. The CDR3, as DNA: TGTGCCAGCAGCTTAAGAGCTACGGCCCTCTATGGCTACACCTTC.

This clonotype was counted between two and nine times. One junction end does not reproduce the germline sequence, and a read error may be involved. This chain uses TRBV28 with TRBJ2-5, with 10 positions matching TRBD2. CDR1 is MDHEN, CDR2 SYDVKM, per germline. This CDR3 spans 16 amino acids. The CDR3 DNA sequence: TGTGCCAGCAGTTTCCCCCTAGCGGGAGCACAAGAGACCCGGTACTTC. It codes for CASSFPLAGAQETRYF.

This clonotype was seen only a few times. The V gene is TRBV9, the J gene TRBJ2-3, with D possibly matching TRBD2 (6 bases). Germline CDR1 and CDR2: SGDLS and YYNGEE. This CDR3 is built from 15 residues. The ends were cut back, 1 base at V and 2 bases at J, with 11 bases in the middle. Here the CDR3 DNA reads TGTGCCAGCAGCGTATGGGGGACTTACACAGATACGCAGTATTTT. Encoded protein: CASSVWGTYTDTQYF.

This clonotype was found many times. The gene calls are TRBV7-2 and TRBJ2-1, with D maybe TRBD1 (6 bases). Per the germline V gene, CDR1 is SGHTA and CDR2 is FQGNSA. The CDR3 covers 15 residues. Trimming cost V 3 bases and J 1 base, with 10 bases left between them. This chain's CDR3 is CASSLDSGSYNEQFF. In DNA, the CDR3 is TGTGCCAGCAGCTTGGACAGTGGATCCTACAATGAGCAGTTCTTC.

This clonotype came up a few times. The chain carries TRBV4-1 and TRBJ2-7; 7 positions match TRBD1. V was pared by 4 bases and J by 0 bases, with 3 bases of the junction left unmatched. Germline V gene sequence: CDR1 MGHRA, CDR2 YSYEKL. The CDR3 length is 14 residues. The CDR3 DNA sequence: TGCGCCAGCAGCCGTTGGGACAGCTCCTACGAGCAGTACTTC. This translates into CASSRWDSSYEQYF.

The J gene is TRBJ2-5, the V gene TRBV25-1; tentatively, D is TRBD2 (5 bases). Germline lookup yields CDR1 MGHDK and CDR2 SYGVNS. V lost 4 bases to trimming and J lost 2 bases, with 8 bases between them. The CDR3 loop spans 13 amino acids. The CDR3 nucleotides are TGTGCCAGCAGTGCTCCGGGACAAGAGACCCAGTACTTC. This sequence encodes CASSAPGQETQYF. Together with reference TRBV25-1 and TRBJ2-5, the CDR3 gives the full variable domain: EADIYQTPRYLVIGTGKKITLECSQTMGHDKMYWYQQDPGMELHLIHYSYGVNSTEKGDLSSESTVSRIRTEHFPLTLESARPSHTSQYLCASSAPGQETQYFGPGTRLLVL.

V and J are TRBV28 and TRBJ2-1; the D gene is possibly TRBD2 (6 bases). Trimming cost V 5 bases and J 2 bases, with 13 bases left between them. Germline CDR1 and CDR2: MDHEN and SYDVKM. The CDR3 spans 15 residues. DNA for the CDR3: TGTGCCAGCAGTCCCTATCGGAGGGCCTACAATGAGCAGTTCTTC. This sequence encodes CASSPYRRAYNEQFF.

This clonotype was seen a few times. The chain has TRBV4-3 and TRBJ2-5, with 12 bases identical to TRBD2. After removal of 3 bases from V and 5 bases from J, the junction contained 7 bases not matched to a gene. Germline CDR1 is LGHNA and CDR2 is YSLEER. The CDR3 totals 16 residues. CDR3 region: CASSQALAGGFETQYF. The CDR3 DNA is TGCGCCAGCAGCCAGGCTCTAGCGGGAGGGTTTGAGACCCAGTACTTC.